This T cell receptor (beta chain) was captured by sequencing in a study of beta chain features in type 1 diabetes (dated by TCRdb to 2017 to 2018). Turning to the overall study: Mean age, gender distribution, total cell number and subset yield did not differ between patients and healthy donors. Across all samples, fewer than 110,000,000 sorted cells were examined, and cell number per subset correlated strongly with RNA yield. In the study, recently diagnosed type 1 diabetes patients and matched healthy donors were compared on the TCRB repertoires of their sorted circulating CD4+ T cell subsets. Naive and central memory subsets were obtained from all 30 or so donors, but regulatory and stem cell-like memory subsets were isolated from only 8 patients and roughly 8 healthy donors.

This clone was detected a few times. Its antigen is unknown. No qualities accompany the bases; no much larger clone lies one base away. The entire isolated RNA was reverse transcribed using the High Capacity cDNA Reverse Transcription Kit, and thus expressed TCRB transcripts were sequenced. Deep immunoSEQ sequencing was performed on naive, central memory and regulatory T cell samples, with an average of approximately 4 million total reads per sample. Sorted cells were lysed in RLT buffer, and RNA was extracted using DNase-treated RNeasy Micro or Mini kits according to cell number. To prevent cross-contamination, each cell subset was processed individually, whereas patient and healthy donor samples were processed jointly. TCRB sequences were amplified from cDNA with the immunoSEQ multiplex PCR, producing 87-bp fragments spanning the CDR3 region. Amplicons were sequenced on the Illumina HiSeq platform. The study's own analysis went as follows. Synthetic template baselines were used to correct PCR bias computationally, reads within Hamming distance 2 were collapsed, and singletons that could not be merged were discarded. Reads were aligned against IMGT so that V, D and J genes, CDR3 length and insertions or deletions at six rearrangement sites could be assigned. Within each subset, clonotype counts were normalized to sorted cell number, after which true diversity and Gini coefficients were computed with the tcR R package. The overlap coefficient, calculated on TCRB nucleotide sequences, was used to quantify repertoire sharing. This immuneACCESS table, as held by TCRdb, lists in-frame sequences with V and J called but not all clones. Of the missing ones, under half trace to an unresolved V gene in checked studies; the others have no known cause. The DNA was the basis for D and trimming; V, J and clone size are from that table. Recorded for this sample are approximately 170,000 clones; over 7.5% of them occurred a single time. 2% to 3% of the sample belongs to the ten largest clones.

Here is what the overall study found, with its caveats: Sequencing cDNA rather than genomic DNA could over-represent highly expressing activated cells, although activation and CD3 levels did not differ between groups. Patients with type 1 diabetes made fewer insertions and deleted more nucleotides at VDJ recombination sites, implying thymic rearrangement abnormalities. PCR may preferentially amplify shorter templates, but because patient and control samples were amplified and corrected together, any resulting skew would affect both groups equally. Naive, central memory and regulatory TCRB repertoires appeared more similar among patients than among healthy donors. In all four CD4+ subsets, TCRB CDR3 length was moderately but significantly shorter in type 1 diabetes patients. Because the HLA sub-analyses included only small numbers of individuals, any influence of HLA type on TCRB rearrangement was left unresolved.

From each donor, a single peripheral blood sample of 100 to 150 mL on average was drawn into heparinised tubes. A BD FACSAria II was used to sort naive, central memory, regulatory and stem cell-like memory CD4+ T cells with a panel that included CD45RO, CCR7, CD25, CD127, CD95 and CD27. All sorted populations exceeded 95% purity. PBMCs were separated immediately by Lymphoprep density gradient centrifugation and were stained directly, without being cultured. To minimize batch effects, samples were stained and sorted in pairs, one healthy donor with one patient per experiment. Relative to germline, V is 3 bases shorter and J is 3 bases shorter, with 13 bases between their ends. From cysteine to phenylalanine, the CDR3 is 15 amino acids long. Only CDR3 DNA remains: 45 bases, in frame from the first base. As encoded in the germline V gene, CDR1 is SGHRS while CDR2 is YFSETQ.

Recombination joined TRBV5-1 with TRBJ2-1; confidence is insufficient to name the D gene. The sequenced sample consisted of central memory CD4+ T cells from blood. This sequence originates from a woman younger than 30 in good health. The DNA sequence is as follows: TGCGCCAGCAGCTCCCTGACAAACCTCTACAATGAGCAGTTCTTC. It is translated as CASSSLTNLYNEQFF.